The 28 T cell receptor beta chains below come from one sample, sequenced in a study of T cell repertoires and leukemia-associated antigens. MiXCR, applied by TCRdb to the 5' RACE reads, yields one record per CDR3 protein. The repertoire holds some 11,000 distinct CDR3 sequences, with approximately 39% as singletons. Their antigens are not known. Specimen: CD3+ T cells sorted from blood and cultured. All receptors come from a female donor in good health.

J is TRBJ1-1 and V is TRBV6-5; D is uncertain. Germline CDR1 MNHEY, CDR2 SVGAGI. The length of the CDR3 is 11 residues. Trimming left V 6 bases short and J 6 bases short, with 8 bases between. The CDR3 spells CASRGLAEAFF. As DNA, the CDR3 is TGTGCCAGCAGAGGGCTCGCTGAAGCTTTCTTT.

This rearrangement joins TRBV7-8 to TRBJ1-6; D gene uncertain. CDR1 is SGHVS, CDR2 FQNEAQ, per germline. CDR3 length: 13 residues. Deletions cut 7 bases from V and 7 bases from J, with 11 bases between. CDR3 in amino acids: CASTRRRNSPLHF. In nucleotides, the CDR3 is TGTGCCAGCACGAGGCGGCGAAATTCACCCCTCCACTTT.

CDR3: CASSLAPRYEQYF. CDR3 nucleotides: TGCGCCAGCAGCTTGGCGCCCCGGTATGAGCAGTATTTT. The V call is TRBV5-1, the J call TRBJ2-3; D unclear. Germline lookup yields CDR1 SGHRS and CDR2 YFSETQ. This CDR3 has 13 amino acids. V lost 0 bases and J 11 bases, leaving 13 bases between the germline ends.

By sample fraction, this clonotype is medium-sized. V is TRBV4-1 and J is TRBJ2-7, with D unclear. Germline CDR1 MGHRA, CDR2 YSYEKL. The CDR3 has 14 residues. The germline V and J ends were trimmed by 6 bases and 12 bases, with 24 bases remaining between them. CDR3 amino acids: CASSQNNNPGPGYF. CDR3 coding DNA: TGCGCCAGCAGTCAAAACAACAACCCGGGCCCTGGGTACTTC.

The V gene is TRBV12-3 or TRBV12-4, the J gene TRBJ2-1, with 9 bases lining up with TRBD1. This CDR3 contains 17 residues. J was trimmed by 4 bases and V by 7 bases; bases with no gene match: 14. CDR3 protein: CASKGTGRNTVYNEQFF. The DNA of the CDR3 is TGTGCCAGCAAAGGGACAGGGAGGAATACGGTTTACAATGAGCAGTTCTTC.

The gene calls are TRBV5-1 and TRBJ2-3; 9 bases match TRBD2. J gave up 2 bases and V 1 base, and 5 bases lay outside the gene matches. Germline V gene data show CDR1 as SGHRS and CDR2 as YFSETQ. The CDR3 has 16 residues. The chain's CDR3 is CASSLIPSGTTDTQYF. In DNA form, the CDR3 reads TGCGCCAGCAGCTTGATACCTAGCGGGACCACAGATACGCAGTATTTT. The full variable domain, rest sourced from reference TRBV5-1 and TRBJ2-3, is KAGVTQTPRYLIKTRGQQVTLSCSPISGHRSVSWYQQTPGQGLQFLFEYFSETQRNKGNFPGRFSGRQFSNSRSEMNVSTLELGDSALYLCASSLIPSGTTDTQYFGPGTRLTVL.

This clonotype appeared once. The genes are TRBV18 and TRBJ2-2, with a possible D match to TRBD1 (5 bases). This CDR3 comprises 16 residues. Germline CDR1 KGHSH, CDR2 LQKENI. Trimming took 2 bases from V and 5 from J, leaving 15 bases between them. CDR3 sequence reads: CASSPTVGLGTGELFF. CDR3 bases: TGTGCCAGCTCACCAACGGTGGGGCTTGGAACCGGGGAGCTGTTTTTT.

This clonotype has more than one count but fewer than ten. This chain links TRBV7-3 with TRBJ2-1; D may be TRBD2 (5 bases). The germline V gene encodes CDR1 SGHTA and CDR2 FQGTGA. The ends were cut back, 4 bases at V and 6 bases at J, with 19 bases in the middle. This CDR3 contains 16 residues. The CDR3 sequence: CASSSMALVLGNEQFF. For the CDR3, the DNA is TGTGCCAGCAGCTCAATGGCACTAGTCCTTGGCAATGAGCAGTTCTTC.

The chain recombines TRBV11-2 with TRBJ2-7; no definite D call. V gave up 1 base and J gave up 3 bases, with 13 bases separating them. Per the germline V gene, CDR1 is SGHAT and CDR2 is FQNNGV. The CDR3 has 15 amino acids. Here the CDR3 reads CASSLGQLFRYEQYF. The CDR3 coding sequence is TGTGCCAGCAGCTTAGGCCAGCTATTCCGCTACGAGCAGTACTTC.

As to this clonotype: A read error may explain this, as a much larger clone is one base away. The genes are TRBV4-3 and TRBJ2-1, with D perhaps matching TRBD1 (7 bases). CDR3 length: 14 amino acids. Germline V gives CDR1 LGHNA, CDR2 YSLEER. CDR3 protein: CDSSQDSQGGEQFF. The CDR3 region has the DNA TGCGACAGCAGCCAAGATTCCCAGGGGGGTGAGCAGTTCTTC.

The V and J genes are TRBV12-3 or TRBV12-4 and TRBJ2-4; D is unresolved. The germline V and J ends were trimmed by 2 bases and 8 bases, with 7 bases remaining between them. The CDR3 spans 12 residues. The CDR3 DNA sequence: TGTGCCAGCAGTTTAAGGTGGGACATTCAGTACTTC. This translates into CASSLRWDIQYF.

In this sample, this clonotype turned up a few times. This rearrangement joins TRBV18 to TRBJ2-7; D unclear. V lost 3 bases, J lost 3 bases, and 9 bases lay in between. This CDR3 is 13 amino acids long. Germline V gives CDR1 KGHSH, CDR2 LQKENI. In DNA form, the CDR3 reads TGTGCCAGCTCACCCGTCCCCGGCTACGAGCAGTACTTC. Translated: CASSPVPGYEQYF.

This clonotype ranks as medium-sized. The chain couples TRBV11-2 to TRBJ1-1, with 7 bases that match TRBD1. Germline-derived CDR1 and CDR2 are SGHAT and FQNNGV. The CDR3 spans 14 residues. V lost 5 bases to trimming and J lost 4 bases; unmatched junction nucleotides: 7. This CDR3 reads CASSATGVGTEAFF. DNA of the CDR3: TGTGCCAGCAGCGCCACAGGGGTGGGCACTGAAGCTTTCTTT.

A word on this clonotype: Since no conserved phenylalanine or tryptophan closes the CDR3, a read error is the likely cause. The CDR3 coding sequence is TGTGCCAGCAGCGCGACGGGGGAAAGAGGATACGAGCAGTACCTC. The encoded protein is CASSATGERGYEQYL. The V and J genes are TRBV25-1 and TRBJ2-7; D perhaps matches TRBD2 (6 bases). Germline V gives CDR1 MGHDK, CDR2 SYGVNS. V lost 6 bases to trimming and J lost 4 bases, with 19 bases between them. This CDR3 is 15 amino acids long.

CDR3 bases: TGCAGCGTTGAAGGTCTGTTAGCGGGAGGAGAGTGGCGCACAGATACGCAGTATTTT. It translates to CSVEGLLAGGEWRTDTQYF. The rearrangement joins TRBV29-1 to TRBJ2-3, with TRBD2 identical over 10 bases. Germline V gene sequence: CDR1 SQVTM, CDR2 ANQGSEA. V gave up 1 base and J gave up 1 base; unmatched junction bases: 14. The CDR3 contains 19 residues.

In regard to this clonotype: Relative to the germline gene, one junction end is altered; a read error may explain this. V is TRBV7-3 and J is TRBJ2-1; maybe TRBD2 (5 bases). The CDR3 runs to 11 residues. Germline loops: CDR1 SGHTA, CDR2 FQGTGA. CDR3 in DNA: TGTGCCAGCGGCTTAAAAGCGGATATGTTCTTC. Translating gives CASGLKADMFF. The whole variable domain, filled in from reference TRBV7-3 and TRBJ2-1, reads GAGVSQTPSNKVTEKGKYVELRCDPISGHTALYWYRQSLGQGPEFLIYFQGTGAADDSGLPNDRFFAVRPEGSVSTLKIQRTERGDSAVYLCASGLKADMFFGPGTRLTVL.

There are many counts of this clonotype. CDR3 loop: CASSSGTGERSYEQYF. The CDR3 DNA reads TGTGCCAGCAGCTCGGGGACAGGGGAACGTTCCTACGAGCAGTACTTC. The chain links TRBV7-9 to TRBJ2-7; 10 bases are shared with TRBD1. J lost 1 base, V lost 4 bases, and 7 bases had no gene match. The CDR3 runs to 16 residues. CDR1 is SEHNR and CDR2 is FQNEAQ in the germline V gene (reference sequence).

V usage is TRBV15 and J usage is TRBJ2-7, with 11 bases fitting TRBD2. Germline CDR1 LNHNV, CDR2 YYDKDF (reference sequence). The V and J ends lost 0 bases and 3 bases, in that order; junction bases with no gene match: 7. The CDR3 runs 17 residues. The DNA for the CDR3 is TGTGCCACCAGCAGAGATATCAACGGGACTAGCGGCTACGAGCAGTACTTC. Residues: CATSRDINGTSGYEQYF. The full variable domain, completed using reference TRBV15 and TRBJ2-7, is DAMVIQNPRYQVTQFGKPVTLSCSQTLNHNVMYWYQQKSSQAPKLLFHYYDKDFNNEADTPDNFQSRRPNTSFCFLDIRSPGLGDTAMYLCATSRDINGTSGYEQYFGPGTRLTVT.

The rearrangement uses TRBV21-1 and TRBJ2-7; the tabulated D call, TRBD2, remains unverified against the DNA. TRBV21-1 is labeled a pseudogene. The CDR3 totals 18 residues. CDR3 amino acids: CASSKDRLAGEFSYEQYF. The CDR3 DNA reads TGTGCCAGCAGCAAAGATCGTCTAGCGGGAGAGTTTTCCTACGAGCAGTACTTC.

This clonotype is termed medium-sized (0.01 to 0.1%). The chain combines TRBV19 with TRBJ2-1; 9 positions agree with TRBD2. J was trimmed by 7 bases and V by 1 base; bases with no gene match: 2. The CDR3 runs to 14 residues. The V gene's germline CDR1 is LNHDA and CDR2 SQIVND (reference sequence). This CDR3 is CASSIGLAENEQFF. The CDR3 nucleotides read TGTGCCAGTAGTATAGGACTAGCGGAGAATGAGCAGTTCTTC.

By proportion, this clonotype is large. This chain links TRBV27 with TRBJ2-1, with D possibly being TRBD1 (6 bases). CDR1 and CDR2 from the germline V gene are MNHEY and SMNVEV (reference sequence). Between the trimmed V and J ends, which lost 2 bases and 0 bases, there was a span of 11 bases. The CDR3 is 16 amino acids. CDR3 sequence (DNA): TGTGCCAGCAGTTTAGGGGGCCCCCTCTCCTACAATGAGCAGTTCTTC. It specifies CASSLGGPLSYNEQFF.

J is TRBJ2-5 and V is TRBV18; D is undetermined. CDR1 is KGHSH and CDR2 is LQKENI in the germline V gene. The length of the CDR3 is 11 residues. V was cut by 3 bases and J by 5 bases, with 4 bases left in between. This chain's CDR3 is CASSPGETQYF. The CDR3 DNA is TGTGCCAGCTCACCGGGTGAGACCCAGTACTTC.

Judged by abundance, this clonotype is large. The chain links TRBV5-4 to TRBJ2-5, with unresolved D. V was clipped by 0 bases and J by 5 bases, with 11 bases between them. This CDR3 has 14 amino acids. Looked up from germline, CDR1 is SGHNT and CDR2 is YYREEE (reference sequence). The CDR3 reads CASSLAGSGETQYF. CDR3 bases: TGTGCCAGCAGCTTGGCGGGTTCTGGGGAGACCCAGTACTTC. Looking up the rest from reference TRBV5-4 and TRBJ2-5 gives the full variable domain: ETGVTQSPTHLIKTRGQQVTLRCSSQSGHNTVSWYQQALGQGPQFIFQYYREEENGRGNFPPRFSGLQFPNYSSELNVNALELDDSALYLCASSLAGSGETQYFGPGTRLLVL.

The V call is TRBV29-1, the J call TRBJ2-2; D remains ambiguous. V was pared by 4 bases and J by 0 bases, with 9 bases between. CDR3 length equals 14 residues. Germline-derived CDR1 and CDR2 are SQVTM and ANQGSEA. DNA for the CDR3: TGCAGCGTTGGTGGGCGAACGAACACCGGGGAGCTGTTTTTT. It codes for CSVGGRTNTGELFF.

There are many counts of this clonotype. The V and J genes are TRBV9 and TRBJ2-5; the D is unclear. The CDR3 contains 16 residues. Between the trimmed V and J ends, which lost 0 bases and 7 bases, there was a span of 19 bases. Looked up from germline, CDR1 is SGDLS and CDR2 is YYNGEE. CDR3 sequence: CASSVVPDGSRGTQYF. CDR3 bases: TGTGCCAGCAGCGTAGTCCCGGACGGATCAAGAGGGACCCAGTACTTC.

The genes are TRBV29-1 and TRBJ2-1; D is uncertain. The CDR3 consists of 12 residues. Germline V gene lookup returns CDR1 SQVTM and CDR2 ANQGSEA. Trimming removed 7 bases at V and 0 bases at J, with 7 bases between. The CDR3 DNA reads as TGCAGCGGTCAGGTCTCCTACAATGAGCAGTTCTTC. Its translation is CSGQVSYNEQFF.

Comment on this clonotype: A read error may be the cause here, since a much bigger clone is one base away. The chain uses TRBV7-9 and TRBJ2-1, with 8 bases aligning to TRBD2. CDR3 size: 12 residues. Germline V gene sequence: CDR1 SEHNR, CDR2 FQNEAQ (reference sequence). CDR3 nucleotides: TGTGCCAGCAGCCTTCGGCGGGAGGAGGTACTCTTC. This codes for CASSLRREEVLF.

On this clonotype itself: A junction boundary mismatches the germline segment, possibly from a read error. This rearrangement joins TRBV14 to TRBJ2-1, with TRBD2 as a possible D gene (5 bases). This CDR3 region has 13 residues. Looked up from germline, CDR1 is SGHDN and CDR2 is FVKESK. The CDR3 sequence: CASSREGYNEQFF. The CDR3 DNA reads as TGTGCCAGCAGCCGAGAGGGATACAATGAACAGTTCTTC.